This T cell receptor beta chain was observed in a study of CXCR3-negative and CXCR3-positive naive CD8 T cells. All CD8+ T cell subsets were sorted in triplicate at fewer than 350,000 cells each. A remark on this clonotype: Its antigen is undetermined.

Libraries were UMI-labeled 5' RACE TRB cDNA. TCRdb reprocessed the 5' RACE reads, keeping one entry per CDR3 protein, no DNA. The sample has roughly 61,000 distinct CDR3 sequences; the top ten hold approximately 0.5%. The CDR3 is made up of 12 amino acids. Looked up from germline, CDR1 is SGDLS and CDR2 is YYNGEE. Study-level points and caveats: Hydrophobicity was higher for TRB CDR3s found in CXCR3-positive naive cells than in CXCR3-negative naive cells. Memory CD8+ cells showed much lower diversity, while both naive subsets displayed comparably high diversity.

The source of this sequence is a human donor in good health. Some clones in this sample may be carry-over from other donors' samples. This chain links TRBV9 with TRBJ1-1; TCRdb's assignment of TRBD1 cannot be checked, as there is no DNA. Material: naive CXCR3+ CD8+ T cells from blood. As to subset: CD45RO-CCR7+CD27+CD95- naive CD8+ T cells expressing CXCR3 (TNR3+). This chain's CDR3 is CASSASTGAAFF.